This TCR beta chain was sequenced during a study of cytomegalovirus exposure and HLA in healthy donors. In the study overall: Early released data comprised about 84 million unique TCRs from HLA-typed donors.

This clone showed up just once. No antigen is known for it. CDR1 and CDR2 (germline): SGHDT, YYEEEE. The CDR3 is made up of 12 amino acids. V gave up 0 bases and J gave up 9 bases, with 7 bases separating them. The study, taken as a whole, reports: TCR beta chains numbering 150 to 200 were designated cytomegalovirus-associated. HLA alleles showed associations with approximately 15,000 TCR beta sequences in a later analysis, at a 0.05 false discovery rate.

In the PCR, 60 Vbeta and 13 Jbeta primers were used. TCRdb's copy holds only in-frame clones and misses some; the assay was immunoSEQ multiplex PCR. In the table there are about 64,000 clones, over 70% of which are singletons. J is TRBJ1-5 and V is TRBV5-6; no firm D call. The specimen sequenced was PBMCs. The sequence derives from a male donor in good health and CMV-seropositive. The CDR3 DNA reads as TGTGCCAGCAGCTTGGAACGGGGGCCCCAGCATTTT. This sequence encodes CASSLERGPQHF.